Sequencing of this TCR beta chain was carried out in a study of shared clonotypes between healthy human individuals. The CDR3 length is 13 residues. The V segment lost 7 bases and the J segment 1 base; nucleotides outside the gene matches: 5. The germline CDR1 and CDR2 sequences are SQVTM and ANQGSEA. Clones were read by immunoSEQ multiplex PCR, and TCRdb kept only the in-frame ones, dropping some. This sample has about 2,500,000 clones; approximately 90% occur once, and the top ten carry over 0.12%. The sample was naive CD4+ T cells sorted from blood. Noted subset: CD45RA+ positively selected. The TCR comes from a man between 18 and 29 years old in good health. The gene calls are TRBV29-1 and TRBJ2-3; TRBD1 matches 7 bases. CDR3 DNA: TGCAGCGGCACAGGGGTTGGCACAGATACGCAGTATTTT. Translation gives CSGTGVGTDTQYF.